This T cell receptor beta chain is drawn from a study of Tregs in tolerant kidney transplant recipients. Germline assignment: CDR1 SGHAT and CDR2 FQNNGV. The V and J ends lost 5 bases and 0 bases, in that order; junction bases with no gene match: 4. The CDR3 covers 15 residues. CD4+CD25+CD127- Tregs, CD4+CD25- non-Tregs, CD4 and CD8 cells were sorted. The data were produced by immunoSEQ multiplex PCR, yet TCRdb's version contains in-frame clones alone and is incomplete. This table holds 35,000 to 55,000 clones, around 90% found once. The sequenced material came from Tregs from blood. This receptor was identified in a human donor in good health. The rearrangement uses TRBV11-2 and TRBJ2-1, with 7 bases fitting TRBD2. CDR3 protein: CASSKAGSSYNEQFF. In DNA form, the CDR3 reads TGTGCCAGCAGCAAAGCGGGGAGCTCCTACAATGAGCAGTTCTTC. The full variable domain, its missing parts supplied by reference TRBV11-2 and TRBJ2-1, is EAGVAQSPRYKIIEKRQSVAFWCNPISGHATLYWYQQILGQGPKLLIQFQNNGVVDDSQLPKDRFSAERLKGVDSTLKIQPAKLEDSAVYLCASSKAGSSYNEQFFGPGTRLTVL.